The rows below give T cell receptor beta chains drawn from one sample of a study of T cell clonotyping in hematopoietic cell transplantation. Assay: immunoSEQ multiplex PCR; the TCRdb copy retains only in-frame clones and omits some. The table has 25,000 to 30,000 clones, 90% to 95% seen once; the top ten hold around 11%. The sequences come from PBMCs, collected 100 days after allogeneic stem cell transplant. The receptor set was obtained from a female patient aged 50-59 years who had an allogeneic stem cell transplant from a related donor, so the T cells may come from the graft donor. Some clones in this sample may be carry-over from other donors' samples. CDR3s include the opening cysteine and the closing phenylalanine or tryptophan. Fields, in order: CDR3 length, J gene, D gene, clone size, V gene, CDR3 DNA, CDR3 protein. A D gene is named only where the DNA matches it firmly. Expanded clones are given a class, and other clones once, few, many or no size at all.

>15|TRBJ1-2|.|.|TRBV6-5
TGTGCCAGCAGTTACGAGAGGTTTCTATTTTATGGCTACACCTTC
CASSYERFLFYGYTF
>12|TRBJ2-2|.|.|TRBV11-2
TGTGCCAGCAGCTTAAGCACCGGGGAGCTGTTTTTT
CASSLSTGELFF
>14|TRBJ2-1|.|.|TRBV6-1
TGTGCCAGCAGTGAAGTAGGAAAGAACAATGAGCAGTTCTTC
CASSEVGKNNEQFF
>14|TRBJ2-1|.|.|TRBV29-1
TGCAGCATTTCCCCGGGGAGAGGAGCCAATGAGCAGTTCTTC
CSISPGRGANEQFF
>14|TRBJ1-1|.|.|TRBV5-1
TGCGCCAGCAGCCCACAGGGCGTGAACACTGAAGCTTTCTTT
CASSPQGVNTEAFF
>15|TRBJ2-1|TRBD2|.|TRBV7-9
TGTGCCAGCAGCTTAGGACTAGCGGCCTACAATGAGCAGTTCTTC
CASSLGLAAYNEQFF
>19|TRBJ2-3|TRBD2|.|TRBV30
TGTGCCTGGGCAAACACGCCAGCGAAGGCGAGCGGGGGCTTAGATACGCAGTATTTT
CAWANTPAKASGGLDTQYF
>14|TRBJ1-6|TRBD1|once|TRBV4-3
TGCGCCAGCAGCTACGGGACAGGGGGCTCACCCCTCCACTTT
CASSYGTGGSPLHF
>13|TRBJ2-5|TRBD1|.|TRBV7-3
TGTGCCAGCAGCAGGGACAGGGAAGAGACCCAGTACTTC
CASSRDREETQYF
>17|TRBJ2-1|TRBD2|once|TRBV5-6
TGTGCCAGCAGCCCGGACTTGCGGGGGGGCCCCTACAATGAGCAGTTCTTC
CASSPDLRGGPYNEQFF
>15|TRBJ2-3|.|.|TRBV5-1
TGCGCCAGCAGCCCTGGGACGCCCGTGAGGCGCACGCAGTATTTT
CASSPGTPVRRTQYF
>15|TRBJ1-2|TRBD1|few|TRBV13
TGTGCCAGCAGCGACAGGACAGGGGGGTATATTGGCTACACCTTC
CASSDRTGGYIGYTF
>13|TRBJ1-5|.|.|TRBV30
TGTGCCTGGAGTAGTGACCGAAATCAGCCCCAGCATTTT
CAWSSDRNQPQHF
>16|TRBJ1-2|TRBD1|.|TRBV13
TGTGCCAGCAGCTTCTCCCCCGGGACAGGGTTTTATGGCTACACCTTC
CASSFSPGTGFYGYTF
>14|TRBJ2-7|.|.|TRBV4-1
TGCGCCAGCAGCCAAGATGGCAGGGGATACGAGCAGTACTTC
CASSQDGRGYEQYF
>12|TRBJ1-2|.|.|TRBV2
TGTGCCAGCGTAGGGCTGGACTATGGCTACACCTTC
CASVGLDYGYTF
>15|TRBJ2-1|.|.|TRBV27
TGTGCCAGCAGTTTAGGTGGGGGCTCCTACAATGAGCAGTTCTTC
CASSLGGGSYNEQFF
>13|TRBJ1-5|TRBD1|.|TRBV6-6
TGTGCCAGCAGGGACAGGGGCAATCAGCCCCAGCATTTT
CASRDRGNQPQHF
>15|TRBJ2-7|TRBD1|once|TRBV6-5
TGTGCCAGCAGTTACCGACAGGGGCGAAGGTACGAGCAGTACTTC
CASSYRQGRRYEQYF
>13|TRBJ1-2|.|.|TRBV30
TGTGCCTGGAGTGTAGGCGGGTCTAGTGGCTACACCTTC
CAWSVGGSSGYTF
>13|TRBJ1-1|.|.|TRBV7-2
TGTGCCAGCGATGCGGGGTCGTCCTCTGAAGCTTTCTTT
CASDAGSSSEAFF
>16|TRBJ2-7|.|.|TRBV4-2
TGTGCCAGCAGCCAATACTCCGGGACTGAGTCCTACGAGCAGTACTTC
CASSQYSGTESYEQYF
>14|TRBJ1-3|.|.|TRBV9
TGTGCCAGCAGCGCGGGGACTGCTGGAAACACCATATATTTT
CASSAGTAGNTIYF
>14|TRBJ1-1|.|.|TRBV6-5
TGTGCCAGCAGTGGCAGGGGAATGAACACTGAAGCTTTCTTT
CASSGRGMNTEAFF
>13|TRBJ1-5|.|.|TRBV30
TGTGCCTGGGCGGGACTGTCGAATCAGCCCCAGCATTTT
CAWAGLSNQPQHF
>15|TRBJ2-2|.|.|TRBV11-3
TGTGCCAGCAGCTTAGATGTGGGGGGCACCGGGGAGCTGTTTTTT
CASSLDVGGTGELFF
>13|TRBJ2-3|.|.|TRBV7-9
TGTGCCAGCATGATGGGACCCACAGATACGCAGTATTTT
CASMMGPTDTQYF
>13|TRBJ1-1|.|.|TRBV7-2
TGTGCCAGCAGCTTCACCGCTTCAGGTGAAGCTTTCTTT
CASSFTASGEAFF
>12|TRBJ2-7|.|few|TRBV2
TGTGCCAGCAGGGGGAACTCCTACGAGCAGTACTTC
CASRGNSYEQYF
>14|TRBJ1-2|.|.|TRBV27
TGTGCCAGCAGCCCCTACCGGGGGTCCTATGGCTACACCTTC
CASSPYRGSYGYTF
>15|TRBJ1-2|.|.|TRBV29-1
TGCAGCGTTGAAGGATGGTTTCAGGGAACTTATGGCTACACCTTC
CSVEGWFQGTYGYTF
>13|TRBJ2-7|.|.|TRBV6-5
TGTGCCAGCAGTTACGTCCGGGCGTACGAGCAGTACTTC
CASSYVRAYEQYF
>15|TRBJ2-1|TRBD2|.|TRBV11-2
TGTGCCAGCAGCTTTAGCGGGGGTTCAAGGGATGAGCAGTTCTTC
CASSFSGGSRDEQFF
>13|TRBJ1-2|.|.|TRBV5-6
TGTGCCAGCAGCTTGAAGTGGGTCTATGGCTACACCTTC
CASSLKWVYGYTF
>13|TRBJ1-2|.|.|TRBV29-1
TGCAGCGTAGAGGACAGAATTAACTATGGCTACACCTTC
CSVEDRINYGYTF
>12|TRBJ1-4|.|.|TRBV30
TGTGCCTGGAGTCTACAGGGTGAAAAACTGTTTTTT
CAWSLQGEKLFF
>13|TRBJ2-1|.|.|TRBV19
TGTGCCAGTAGCTCAGTCCCCTACAATGAGCAGTTCTTC
CASSSVPYNEQFF
>14|TRBJ2-7|TRBD1|.|TRBV15
TGTGCCACCAGCACGGACAGGGGATCCTACGAGCAGTACTTC
CATSTDRGSYEQYF
>15|TRBJ1-6|.|.|TRBV11-2
TGTGCCAGCAGCTTAGTAGGCACATATAATTCACCCCTCCACTTT
CASSLVGTYNSPLHF
>15|TRBJ2-3|.|.|TRBV30
TGTGCCTGGAGTGTACATGGCGGGGGCACAGATACGCAGTATTTT
CAWSVHGGGTDTQYF
>13|TRBJ1-2|.|once|TRBV18
TGTGCCAGCTCACCGGCGGGGCCGGGAGGCTACACCTTC
CASSPAGPGGYTF
>14|TRBJ1-4|.|.|TRBV6-6
TGTGCCAGCAGTTACTCGGAGGGGCTCGTAAAACTGTTTTTT
CASSYSEGLVKLFF
>14|TRBJ2-7|TRBD2|.|TRBV4-2
TGTGCCAGCAGAGAGGGTCTAGCGGGGGGCGAGCAGTACTTC
CASREGLAGGEQYF
>13|TRBJ2-5|.|.|TRBV5-6
TGTGCCAGCAGCCCGCCAAGTGAAGAGACCCAGTACTTC
CASSPPSEETQYF
>13|TRBJ2-2|.|.|TRBV29-1
TGCAGCGTTGGACAACAGTCCACCGGGGAGCTGTTTTTT
CSVGQQSTGELFF
>12|TRBJ1-3|.|.|TRBV29-1
TGCAGCGCGGAGGACTCTGGAAACACCATATATTTT
CSAEDSGNTIYF
>13|TRBJ1-1|.|.|TRBV30
TGTGCCTGGAGTGTACGGGGGATGGGGCAAGCTTTCTTT
CAWSVRGMGQAFF
>16|TRBJ2-2|TRBD1|.|TRBV5-1
TGCGCCAGCAGCTTGGCGGCAGGGGGTAACACCGGGGAGCTGTTTTTT
CASSLAAGGNTGELFF
>16|TRBJ1-5|TRBD1|.|TRBV7-2
TGTGCCAGCAGCCCTGACAGGGGGCGGTGGATTCAGCCCCAGCATTTT
CASSPDRGRWIQPQHF
>16|TRBJ1-1|.|.|TRBV9
TGTGCCAGCAGCCCGGGGGGTAATGGCTTAAACACTGAAGCTTTCTTT
CASSPGGNGLNTEAFF
>15|TRBJ1-4|TRBD1|once|TRBV13
TGTGCCAGCAGCTTAGGACAGGGGTCTAATGAAAAACTGTTTTTT
CASSLGQGSNEKLFF
>15|TRBJ1-1|.|.|TRBV7-6
TGTGCCAGCAGCCGAGTCGCAAGGGGGGGCACTGAAGCTTTCTTT
CASSRVARGGTEAFF
>14|TRBJ2-7|TRBD1|.|TRBV19
TGTGCCAGTAGTACGACAGGACAGGGGGCCAGGCAGTACTTC
CASSTTGQGARQYF
>13|TRBJ2-7|.|.|TRBV6-5
TGTGCCAGCAGTTCCGAAAGGGGGAGAGAGCAGTACTTC
CASSSERGREQYF
>15|TRBJ1-2|TRBD1|once|TRBV18
TGTGCCAGCGCCAGACAGGGGGCCGACACCTATGGCTACACCTTC
CASARQGADTYGYTF